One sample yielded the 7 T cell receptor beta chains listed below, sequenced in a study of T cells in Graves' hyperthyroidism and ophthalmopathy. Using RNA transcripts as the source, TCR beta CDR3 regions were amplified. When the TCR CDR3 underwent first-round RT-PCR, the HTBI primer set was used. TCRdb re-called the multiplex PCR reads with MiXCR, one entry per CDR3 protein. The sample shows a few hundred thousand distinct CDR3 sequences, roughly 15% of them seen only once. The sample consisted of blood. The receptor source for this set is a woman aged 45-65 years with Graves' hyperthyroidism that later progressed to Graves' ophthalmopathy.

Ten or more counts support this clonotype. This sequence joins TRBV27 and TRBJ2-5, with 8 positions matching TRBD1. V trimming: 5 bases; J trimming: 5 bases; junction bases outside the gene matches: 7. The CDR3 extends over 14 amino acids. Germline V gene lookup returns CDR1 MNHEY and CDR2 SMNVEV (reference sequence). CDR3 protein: CASSPFDRGETQYF. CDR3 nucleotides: TGTGCCAGCAGTCCCTTCGACAGGGGTGAGACCCAGTACTTC.

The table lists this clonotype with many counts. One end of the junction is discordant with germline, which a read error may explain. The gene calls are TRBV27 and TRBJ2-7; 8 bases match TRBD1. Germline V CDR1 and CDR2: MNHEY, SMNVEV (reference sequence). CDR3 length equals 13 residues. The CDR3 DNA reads TGTGCCAGCAGTTTAAGGGGGGACAGGTGGCTAAACTTC. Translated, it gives CASSLRGDRWLNF.

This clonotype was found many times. DNA of the CDR3: TGTGCCAGTAGGTCGACAGGAGCGAACTATGGCTACACCTTC. Amino acids: CASRSTGANYGYTF. The gene calls are TRBV19 and TRBJ1-2, with D tentatively TRBD1 (6 bases). This CDR3 contains 14 residues. V gave up 6 bases and J gave up 2 bases, with 13 bases separating them. Germline CDR1 LNHDA, CDR2 SQIVND (reference sequence).

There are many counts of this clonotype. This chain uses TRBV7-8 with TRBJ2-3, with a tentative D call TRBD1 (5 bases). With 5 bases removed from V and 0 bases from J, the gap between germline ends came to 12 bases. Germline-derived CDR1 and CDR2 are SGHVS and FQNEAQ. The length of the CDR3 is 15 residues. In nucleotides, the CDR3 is TGTGCCAGCAGCGCAAGGACACGCAGCACAGATACGCAGTATTTT. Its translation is CASSARTRSTDTQYF.

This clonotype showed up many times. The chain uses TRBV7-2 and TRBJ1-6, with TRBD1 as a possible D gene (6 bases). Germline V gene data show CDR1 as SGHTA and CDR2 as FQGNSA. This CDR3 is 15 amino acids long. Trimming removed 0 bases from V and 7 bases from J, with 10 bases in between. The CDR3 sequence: CASSLAQGWNSPLHF. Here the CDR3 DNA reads TGTGCCAGCAGCTTAGCACAGGGTTGGAATTCACCCCTCCACTTT.

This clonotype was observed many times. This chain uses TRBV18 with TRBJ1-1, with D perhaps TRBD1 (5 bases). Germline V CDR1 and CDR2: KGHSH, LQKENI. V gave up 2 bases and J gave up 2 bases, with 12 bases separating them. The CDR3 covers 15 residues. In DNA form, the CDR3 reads TGTGCCAGCTCACCAGGAACAGGCTCAAACACTGAAGCTTTCTTT. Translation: CASSPGTGSNTEAFF.

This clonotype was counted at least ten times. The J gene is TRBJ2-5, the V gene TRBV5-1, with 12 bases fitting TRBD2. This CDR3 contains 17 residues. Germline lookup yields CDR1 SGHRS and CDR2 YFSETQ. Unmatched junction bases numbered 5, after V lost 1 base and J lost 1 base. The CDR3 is CASSLYGTSGFQETQYF. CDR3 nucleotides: TGCGCCAGCAGCTTGTACGGGACTAGCGGGTTCCAAGAGACCCAGTACTTC.